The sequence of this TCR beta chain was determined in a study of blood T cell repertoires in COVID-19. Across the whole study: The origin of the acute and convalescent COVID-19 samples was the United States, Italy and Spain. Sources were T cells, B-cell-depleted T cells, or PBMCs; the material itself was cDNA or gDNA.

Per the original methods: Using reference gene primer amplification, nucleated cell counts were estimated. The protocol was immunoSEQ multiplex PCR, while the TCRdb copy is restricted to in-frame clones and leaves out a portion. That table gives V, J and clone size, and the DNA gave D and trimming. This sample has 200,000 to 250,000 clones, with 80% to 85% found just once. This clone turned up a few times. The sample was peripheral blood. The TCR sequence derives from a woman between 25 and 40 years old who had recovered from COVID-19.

CDR3 in amino acids: CASGTSVYNEQFF. The CDR3 nucleotides read TGCGCCAGCGGGACTAGCGTATACAATGAGCAGTTCTTC. This chain uses TRBV5-1 with TRBJ2-1, with 10 positions matching TRBD2. The ends lost 7 bases at V and 4 bases at J; junction bases unmatched: 2. Germline V lookup: CDR1 SGHRS, CDR2 YFSETQ. The CDR3 spans 13 residues. Drawing the rest from reference TRBV5-1 and TRBJ2-1, the complete variable domain is KAGVTQTPRYLIKTRGQQVTLSCSPISGHRSVSWYQQTPGQGLQFLFEYFSETQRNKGNFPGRFSGRQFSNSRSEMNVSTLELGDSALYLCASGTSVYNEQFFGPGTRLTVL.